The 5 T cell receptor beta chains in this list originate from one sample, sequenced in a study of T cells expressing NK-cell markers. TCRdb re-called the 5' RACE reads and catalogs CDR3 proteins one per entry, DNA excluded. This listing includes about 390,000 distinct CDR3 sequences. Sequenced sample: blood T cells: a sorted CD56 or NKG2C T cell subset, CD4+ or CD8+ T cells, or bulk PBMC T cells (not recorded which). The receptors shown here come from a woman between 50 and 59 years old in good health.

The chain combines TRBV9 with TRBJ2-2; checking the TCRdb D call of TRBD1 is not possible without DNA. CDR1 and CDR2 from the germline V gene are SGDLS and YYNGEE. The CDR3 contains 14 residues. CDR3 loop: CASSVGQGLRELFF.

The V call is TRBV12-3 or TRBV12-4, the J call TRBJ2-2; lacking DNA, the TRBD2 call made by TCRdb goes unchecked. CDR3 length: 19 amino acids. This CDR3 reads CASTIRRLAGGPDTGELFF.

The V call is TRBV28, the J call TRBJ1-5; the D call from TCRdb, TRBD1, cannot be confirmed without DNA. Germline V gives CDR1 MDHEN, CDR2 SYDVKM. CDR3 length: 14 residues. The CDR3 spells CASSRGQGRQPQHF.

The chain carries TRBV4-1 and TRBJ1-5; checking the TCRdb D call of TRBD1 is not possible without DNA. CDR3 length: 17 residues. Germline V lookup: CDR1 MGHRA, CDR2 YSYEKL. CDR3 region: CASSQEPGTGVSQPQHF.

V and J are TRBV10-3 and TRBJ2-1; TCRdb proposes TRBD2, but this gene call is untestable without DNA. Germline V lookup: CDR1 ENHRY, CDR2 SYGVKD. The CDR3 is 16 residues long. The CDR3 region is CASRSMVAGGYNEQFF.